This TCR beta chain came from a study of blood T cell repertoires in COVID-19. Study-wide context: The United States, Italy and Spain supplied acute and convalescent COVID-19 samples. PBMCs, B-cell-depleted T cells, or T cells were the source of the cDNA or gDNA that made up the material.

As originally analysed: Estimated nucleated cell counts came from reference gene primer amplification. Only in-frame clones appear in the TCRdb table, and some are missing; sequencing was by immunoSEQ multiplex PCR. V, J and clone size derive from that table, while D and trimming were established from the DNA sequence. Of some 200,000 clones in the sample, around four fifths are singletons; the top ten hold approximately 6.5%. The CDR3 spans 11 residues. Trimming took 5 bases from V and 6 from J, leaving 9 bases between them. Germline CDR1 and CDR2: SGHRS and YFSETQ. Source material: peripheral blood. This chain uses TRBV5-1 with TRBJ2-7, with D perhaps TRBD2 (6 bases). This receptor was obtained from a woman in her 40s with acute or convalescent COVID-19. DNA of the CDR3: TGCGCCAGCAGGTGGCGGGGCGAGCAGTACTTC. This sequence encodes CASRWRGEQYF.